The clone carrying this TCR beta chain was seen just once. Next came a second PCR, run for roughly 7 to 12 cycles, which used a sample-barcoded 5' primer along with a J-beta primer mix. TCRdb used MiXCR to reprocess the 5' RACE reads, holding one entry per CDR3 protein. Among over a million distinct CDR3 sequences listed, 40% to 45% were seen once. The sample comes from a study of blood T cells in healthy people across ages. Source material: blood. The origin of this receptor is a woman aged 18-29 years in good health.

CDR3 nucleotide sequence: TGTGCCAGCAGCCCAGTCGGGACAGATCGGTATTTT. This codes for CASSPVGTDRYF. This chain connects TRBV7-9 to TRBJ2-3; 7 nucleotides match TRBD1. CDR3 length: 12 amino acids. CDR1 SEHNR and CDR2 FQNEAQ come from the germline V gene (reference sequence). The V gene end was trimmed by 5 bases and the J gene end by 14 bases; junction bases not matched to a gene: 10.